These T cell receptor beta chains were read from a single sample in a study of blood T cell repertoires in COVID-19. Generated by immunoSEQ multiplex PCR, the TCRdb table keeps only in-frame clones and is missing some. Of 150,000 to 200,000 clones in the sample, more than 75% were seen once. Sequencing input: peripheral blood. The receptor source for this set is a young man with COVID-19, enrolled during active disease. CDR3s include the opening cysteine and the closing phenylalanine or tryptophan. A D gene is named only where the DNA matches it firmly. Clone size appears in some rows only: once, few, many, or a class for an expanded clone.

cdr3_aa	cdr3_nt	j_call	v_call	d_call	clone_size
CATSRELQGGSYGYTF	TGTGCCACCAGCAGAGAGTTGCAGGGAGGTAGCTATGGCTACACCTTC	TRBJ1-2	TRBV15	NA	NA
CASSLRTGIGNQPQHF	TGTGCCAGCAGCTTAAGGACAGGGATCGGCAATCAGCCCCAGCATTTT	TRBJ1-5	TRBV7-2	TRBD1	NA
CASSQDLAGSDTQYF	TGCGCCAGCAGCCAAGATCTAGCGGGATCAGATACGCAGTATTTT	TRBJ2-3	TRBV4-3	TRBD2	NA
CASSKYDTSNYGYTF	TGTGCCAGCAGCAAATACGACACCTCTAACTATGGCTACACCTTC	TRBJ1-2	TRBV5-8	NA	NA
CASSLVGRAEAFF	TGTGCCAGCAGCTTAGTGGGGAGGGCAGAAGCTTTCTTT	TRBJ1-1	TRBV11-2	NA	NA
CASSPLRGGSYEQYF	TGTGCCAGCAGTCCCCTCCGGGGGGGTTCCTACGAGCAGTACTTC	TRBJ2-7	TRBV6-5	TRBD2	NA
CASSNYPRTSGRGPNEQFF	TGTGCCAGCAGTAACTACCCCCGGACTAGCGGGAGGGGGCCCAATGAGCAGTTCTTC	TRBJ2-1	TRBV28	TRBD2	NA
CASSYSLAGGGGTQYF	TGTGCCAGCAGTTACTCTCTAGCGGGAGGAGGTGGTACGCAGTATTTT	TRBJ2-3	TRBV6-6	TRBD2	NA
CATSRELLHGETQYF	TGTGCCACCAGCAGAGAGCTCCTCCACGGAGAGACCCAGTACTTC	TRBJ2-5	TRBV15	NA	NA
CASSLGQGNSYTF	TGTGCCAGCAGCTTGGGACAGGGGAACAGCTACACCTTC	TRBJ1-2	TRBV5-5	TRBD1	few
CASNNGGRSTDTQYF	TGTGCCAGCAACAACGGGGGGCGGAGCACAGATACGCAGTATTTT	TRBJ2-3	TRBV9	NA	NA
CASSPPNRGENTGELFF	TGTGCCAGCTCACCACCAAACCGCGGAGAAAACACCGGGGAGCTGTTTTTT	TRBJ2-2	TRBV18	NA	NA
CASSQEVMGASYNEQFF	TGCGCCAGCAGCCAAGAGGTCATGGGGGCCTCCTACAATGAGCAGTTCTTC	TRBJ2-1	TRBV4-1	NA	NA
CASSQEGWGGSNQPQHF	TGCGCCAGCAGCCAAGAAGGGTGGGGGGGGAGCAATCAGCCCCAGCATTTT	TRBJ1-5	TRBV4-1	NA	NA
CASSFRFSHYEQYF	TGTGCCAGTAGTTTCAGGTTCTCCCACTACGAGCAGTACTTC	TRBJ2-7	TRBV19	NA	NA
CASSVDRLADKGGELFF	TGTGCCAGCAGCGTAGACCGACTAGCGGACAAGGGCGGGGAGCTGTTTTTT	TRBJ2-2	TRBV9	TRBD2	NA
CASSRWTSGALNEQFF	TGTGCCAGCAGCCGATGGACTAGCGGGGCCCTCAATGAGCAGTTCTTC	TRBJ2-1	TRBV5-6	TRBD2	once
CASSPGGAIPAEAFF	TGTGCCAGCTCACCGGGGGGGGCCATTCCGGCTGAAGCTTTCTTT	TRBJ1-1	TRBV18	NA	NA
CASSEYFEGGYTF	TGTGCCAGCAGTGAATATTTTGAGGGTGGCTACACCTTC	TRBJ1-2	TRBV25-1	NA	NA
CASWSYGYTF	TGTGCCAGTTGGAGCTATGGCTACACCTTC	TRBJ1-2	TRBV19	NA	NA
CATSLEPLANTEAFF	TGTGCCACCAGCCTGGAACCATTAGCGAACACTGAAGCTTTCTTT	TRBJ1-1	TRBV15	NA	NA
CASSVDNSGIAETQYF	TGTGCCAGCAGCGTAGATAACTCCGGGATTGCGGAGACCCAGTACTTC	TRBJ2-5	TRBV9	NA	NA
CASSSGTGISNTGELFF	TGTGCCAGCAGCTCCGGGACAGGGATCTCGAACACCGGGGAGCTGTTTTTT	TRBJ2-2	TRBV7-9	TRBD1	NA
CASSLTLGQGFTEAFF	TGTGCCAGCAGCCTCACACTGGGACAGGGGTTCACTGAAGCTTTCTTT	TRBJ1-1	TRBV27	TRBD1	once
CASSYSTVSPLHF	TGTGCCAGCAGTTACTCGACAGTGTCACCCCTCCACTTT	TRBJ1-6	TRBV6-5	NA	once
CASSLGTGGGQPQHF	TGTGCCAGCAGTCTAGGGACAGGGGGGGGGCAGCCCCAGCATTTT	TRBJ1-5	TRBV27	TRBD1	NA
CASSVNRAATLHF	TGTGCCAGCAGTGTCAACAGGGCGGCCACCCTCCACTTT	TRBJ1-6	TRBV12-3/TRBV12-4	NA	NA
CASSPTWTSGTHEQFF	TGCGCCAGCAGCCCAACTTGGACTAGCGGGACACATGAGCAGTTCTTC	TRBJ2-1	TRBV4-1	TRBD2	NA
CASSPADRNNQPQHF	TGTGCCAGCAGCCCTGCTGACAGGAATAATCAGCCCCAGCATTTT	TRBJ1-5	TRBV11-2	NA	NA
CASSSPPDSGTDTQYF	TGTGCCAGCAGCTCCCCCCCCGATAGCGGCACAGATACGCAGTATTTT	TRBJ2-3	TRBV7-2	NA	NA
CASRTGGYDTQYF	TGTGCCAGCAGGACAGGGGGGTACGATACGCAGTATTTT	TRBJ2-3	TRBV6-5	TRBD1	NA
CASSRGGDQPQHF	TGTGCCAGCAGTCGGGGTGGGGATCAGCCCCAGCATTTT	TRBJ1-5	TRBV6-5	NA	NA
CASRGSGREIYEQYF	TGTGCCAGCAGGGGGAGCGGGAGAGAAATCTACGAGCAGTACTTC	TRBJ2-7	TRBV6-5	TRBD2	NA
CASSLYPPYEQYF	TGTGCCAGCAGCCTTTATCCCCCCTACGAGCAGTACTTC	TRBJ2-7	TRBV3-1/TRBV3-2	NA	NA
CAWSVGAGYNSPLHF	TGTGCCTGGAGTGTGGGGGCTGGTTATAATTCACCCCTCCACTTT	TRBJ1-6	TRBV30	NA	NA
CASSLRTGSYEQYF	TGTGCCAGCAGCCTTAGGACAGGCTCCTACGAGCAGTACTTC	TRBJ2-7	TRBV6-5	TRBD1	NA
CASSTTSGSPADTQYF	TGTGCCAGCAGTACCACTAGCGGGAGTCCGGCAGATACGCAGTATTTT	TRBJ2-3	TRBV6-2/TRBV6-3	TRBD2	NA
CASSQVDLFRAGVLWEQYF	TGCGCCAGCAGCCAAGTGGACCTTTTCCGAGCGGGAGTACTATGGGAGCAGTACTTC	TRBJ2-7	TRBV4-1	TRBD2	NA
CATKGEGSSF	TGTGCCACTAAGGGGGAGGGCTCTAGCTTC	TRBJ2-7	TRBV2	NA	NA
CASSLQPGEQYF	TGTGCCAGCAGCCTACAACCGGGGGAGCAGTACTTC	TRBJ2-7	TRBV6-2/TRBV6-3	NA	NA
CATSVGGPTDNEQFF	TGTGCCACCAGTGTTGGCGGCCCAACTGACAATGAGCAGTTCTTC	TRBJ2-1	TRBV24-1	NA	NA
CASSPRDRGADTQYF	TGTGCCAGCTCACCAAGAGACAGGGGTGCAGATACGCAGTATTTT	TRBJ2-3	TRBV18	TRBD1	NA
CASATGGNSPLHF	TGTGCCAGCGCGACAGGGGGTAATTCACCCCTCCACTTT	TRBJ1-6	TRBV27	TRBD1	NA
CASSKASGRDEQYF	TGTGCCAGCAGCAAAGCTAGCGGTCGGGACGAGCAGTACTTC	TRBJ2-7	TRBV28	TRBD2	NA
CAISEVAVRDNEQFF	TGTGCCATCAGTGAGGTCGCCGTCAGGGACAATGAGCAGTTCTTC	TRBJ2-1	TRBV10-3	NA	once
CASSPSPAYGYTF	TGTGCCAGCAGTCCCAGTCCCGCTTATGGCTACACCTTC	TRBJ1-2	TRBV28	NA	NA
CASSAGTRVNEQFF	TGTGCCAGCAGCGCGGGGACTAGGGTCAATGAGCAGTTCTTC	TRBJ2-1	TRBV9	TRBD2	few
CASSQVWGQATNEKLLF	TGCGCCAGCAGCCAAGTTTGGGGGCAGGCAACTAATGAAAAACTGCTTTTT	TRBJ1-4	TRBV4-3	NA	NA
CASTREGSEQYF	TGTGCCAGCACCCGGGAGGGGAGTGAGCAGTACTTC	TRBJ2-7	TRBV6-5	TRBD2	NA
CATSDLQSRGNYNEQFF	TGTGCCACCAGTGATTTGCAAAGTCGGGGGAACTACAATGAGCAGTTCTTC	TRBJ2-1	TRBV24-1	NA	NA
CASSETQEVTEAFF	TGTGCCAGCAGTGAAACCCAAGAGGTCACTGAAGCTTTCTTT	TRBJ1-1	TRBV25-1	NA	NA